This T cell receptor beta chain was retrieved from a study of T cells after yellow fever vaccination. CDR1 and CDR2 from the germline V gene are SGHAT and FQNNGV. The CDR3 totals 16 residues. Unmatched junction bases numbered 7, after V lost 4 bases and J lost 1 base. TCRdb reanalysed the 5' RACE reads using MiXCR and keeps one entry per CDR3 protein. The sample consists of around 400,000 distinct CDR3 sequences, more than 9% of them appearing once. This receptor was identified in a man aged 18 to 29 who received the YFV17D yellow fever vaccine. The chain combines TRBV11-2 with TRBJ2-5; TRBD2 aligns across 9 bases. Sequencing was performed on PBMCs, taken on the day of the first yellow fever vaccination. CDR3 region: CASSWGGGALQETQYF. The CDR3, as DNA: TGTGCCAGCAGCTGGGGCGGGGGGGCCCTCCAAGAGACCCAGTACTTC.